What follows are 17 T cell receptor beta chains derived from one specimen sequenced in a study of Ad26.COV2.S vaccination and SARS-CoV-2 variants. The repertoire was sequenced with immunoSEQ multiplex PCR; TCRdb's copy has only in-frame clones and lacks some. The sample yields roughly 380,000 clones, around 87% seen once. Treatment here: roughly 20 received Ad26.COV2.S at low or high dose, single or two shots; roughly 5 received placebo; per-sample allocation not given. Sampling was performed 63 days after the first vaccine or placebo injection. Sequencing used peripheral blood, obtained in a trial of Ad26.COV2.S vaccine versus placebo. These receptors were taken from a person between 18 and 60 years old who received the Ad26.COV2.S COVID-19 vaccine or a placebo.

CDR3 coding DNA: TGTGCCACCAGCAGAGATCACGGGGCCGAGCAGTACTTC. Protein product: CATSRDHGAEQYF. The chain links TRBV15 to TRBJ2-7, with D perhaps given as TRBD1 or TRBD2 (5 bases each). V shed 0 bases and J shed 6 bases, with 9 bases lying between them. CDR1 and CDR2 from the germline V gene are LNHNV and YYDKDF (reference sequence). The CDR3 has 13 amino acids.

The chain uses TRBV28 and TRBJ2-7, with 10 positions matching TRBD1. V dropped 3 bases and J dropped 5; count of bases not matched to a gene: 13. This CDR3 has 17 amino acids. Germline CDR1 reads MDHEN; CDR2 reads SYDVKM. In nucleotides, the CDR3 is TGTGCCAGCAGTTTTCGGGGAGGGACAGGGGCTTGGGACGAGCAGTACTTC. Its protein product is CASSFRGGTGAWDEQYF. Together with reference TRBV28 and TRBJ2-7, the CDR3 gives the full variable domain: DVKVTQSSRYLVKRTGEKVFLECVQDMDHENMFWYRQDPGLGLRLIYFSYDVKMKEKGDIPEGYSVSREKKERFSLILESASTNQTSMYLCASSFRGGTGAWDEQYFGPGTRLTVT.

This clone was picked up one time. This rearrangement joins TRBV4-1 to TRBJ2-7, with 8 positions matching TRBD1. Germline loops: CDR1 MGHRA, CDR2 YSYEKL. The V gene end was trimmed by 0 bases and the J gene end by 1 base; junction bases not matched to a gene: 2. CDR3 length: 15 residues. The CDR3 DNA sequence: TGCGCCAGCAGCCAAGAAAGACAGGGGTCCTACGAGCAGTACTTC. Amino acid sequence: CASSQERQGSYEQYF.

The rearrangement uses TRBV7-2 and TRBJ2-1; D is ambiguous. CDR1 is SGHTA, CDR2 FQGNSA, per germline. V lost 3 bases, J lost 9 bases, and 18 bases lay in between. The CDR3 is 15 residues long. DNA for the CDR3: TGTGCCAGCAGCTTCGACCCGGACGCCTCCCTTGAGCAGTTCTTC. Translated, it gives CASSFDPDASLEQFF. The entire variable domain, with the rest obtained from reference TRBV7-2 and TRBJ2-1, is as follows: GAGVSQSPSNKVTEKGKDVELRCDPISGHTALYWYRQSLGQGLEFLIYFQGNSAPDKSGLPSDRFSAERTGGSVSTLTIQRTQQEDSAVYLCASSFDPDASLEQFFGPGTRLTVL.

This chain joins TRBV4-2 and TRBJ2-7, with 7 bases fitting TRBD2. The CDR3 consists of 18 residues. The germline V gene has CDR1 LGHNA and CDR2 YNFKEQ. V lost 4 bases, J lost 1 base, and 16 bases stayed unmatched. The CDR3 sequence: CASSLLRGSGSKSYEQYF. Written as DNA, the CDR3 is TGTGCCAGCAGCCTTCTGAGGGGTAGCGGGTCAAAGTCCTACGAGCAGTACTTC.

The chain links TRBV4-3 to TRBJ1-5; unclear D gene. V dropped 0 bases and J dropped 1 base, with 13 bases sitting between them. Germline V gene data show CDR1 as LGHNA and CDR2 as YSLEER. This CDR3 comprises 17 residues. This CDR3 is CASSQDLEPGSNQPQHF. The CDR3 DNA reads TGCGCCAGCAGCCAAGATCTCGAACCTGGGAGCAATCAGCCCCAGCATTTT.

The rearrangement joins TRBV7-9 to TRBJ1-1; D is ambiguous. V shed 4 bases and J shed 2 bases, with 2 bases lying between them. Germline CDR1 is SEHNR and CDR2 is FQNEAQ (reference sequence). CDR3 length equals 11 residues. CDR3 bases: TGTGCCAGCAGCTCCAACACTGAAGCTTTCTTT. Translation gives CASSSNTEAFF. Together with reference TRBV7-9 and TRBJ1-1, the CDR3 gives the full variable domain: DTGVSQNPRHKITKRGQNVTFRCDPISEHNRLYWYRQTLGQGPEFLTYFQNEAQLEKSRLLSDRFSAERPKGSFSTLEIQRTEQGDSAMYLCASSSNTEAFFGQGTRLTVV.

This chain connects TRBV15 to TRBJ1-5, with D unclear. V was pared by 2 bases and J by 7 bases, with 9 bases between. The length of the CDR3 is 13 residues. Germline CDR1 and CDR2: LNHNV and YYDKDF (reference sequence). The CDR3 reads CATSRPGYQPQHF. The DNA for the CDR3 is TGTGCCACCAGCAGACCAGGTTACCAGCCCCAGCATTTT.

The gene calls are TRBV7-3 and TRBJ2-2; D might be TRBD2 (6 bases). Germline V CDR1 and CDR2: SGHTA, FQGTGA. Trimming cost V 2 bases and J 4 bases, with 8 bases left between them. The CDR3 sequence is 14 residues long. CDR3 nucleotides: TGTGCCAGCAGCTTAGGGCGGGGCACCGGGGAGCTGTTTTTT. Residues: CASSLGRGTGELFF.

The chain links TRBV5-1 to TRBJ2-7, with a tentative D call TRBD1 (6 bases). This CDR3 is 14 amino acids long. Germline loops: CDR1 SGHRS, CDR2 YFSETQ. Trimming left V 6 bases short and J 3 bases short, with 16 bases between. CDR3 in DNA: TGCGCCAGCACCGCACAGGGATTAAGCTACGAGCAGTACTTC. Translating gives CASTAQGLSYEQYF.

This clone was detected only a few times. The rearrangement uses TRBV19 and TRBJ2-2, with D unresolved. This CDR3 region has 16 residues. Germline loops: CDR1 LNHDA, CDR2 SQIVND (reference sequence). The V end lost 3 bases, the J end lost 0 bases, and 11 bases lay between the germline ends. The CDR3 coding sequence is TGTGCCAGTAGTATTCGGTGGCAGACGAACACCGGGGAGCTGTTTTTT. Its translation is CASSIRWQTNTGELFF.

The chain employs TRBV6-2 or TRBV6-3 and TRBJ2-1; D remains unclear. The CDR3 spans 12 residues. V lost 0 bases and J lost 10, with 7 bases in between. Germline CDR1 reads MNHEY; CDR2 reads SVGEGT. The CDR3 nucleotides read TGTGCCAGCAGTTACTCGAGACAAGAGCAGTTCTTC. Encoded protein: CASSYSRQEQFF.

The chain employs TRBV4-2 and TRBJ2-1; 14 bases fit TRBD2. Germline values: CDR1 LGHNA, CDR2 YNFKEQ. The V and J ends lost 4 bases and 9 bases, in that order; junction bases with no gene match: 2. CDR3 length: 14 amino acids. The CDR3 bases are TGTGCCAGCAGCCCGGGACTAGCGGGGGCTGAGCAGTTCTTC. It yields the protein CASSPGLAGAEQFF.

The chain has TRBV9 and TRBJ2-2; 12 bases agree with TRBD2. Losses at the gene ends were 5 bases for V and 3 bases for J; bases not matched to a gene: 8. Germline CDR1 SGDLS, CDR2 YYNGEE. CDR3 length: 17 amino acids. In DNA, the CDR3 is TGTGCCAGCAGTGAACGACTAGCGGGGGCCGACACCGGGGAGCTGTTTTTT. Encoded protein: CASSERLAGADTGELFF.

The CDR3 DNA follows: TGTGCCAGCAGGTCTGGACTATCGAACACCGGGGAGCTGTTTTTT. It encodes CASRSGLSNTGELFF. The genes are TRBV11-1 and TRBJ2-2; TRBD2 is a possible D gene (6 bases). Germline V gene lookup returns CDR1 SGHAT and CDR2 FQDESV (reference sequence). The CDR3 consists of 15 residues. Trimming pared 6 bases from V and 0 bases from J, leaving 11 bases between.

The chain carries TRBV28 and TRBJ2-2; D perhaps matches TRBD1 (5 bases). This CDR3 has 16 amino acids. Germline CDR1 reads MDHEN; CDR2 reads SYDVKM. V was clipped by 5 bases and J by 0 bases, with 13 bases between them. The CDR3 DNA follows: TGTGCCAGCAGTGACACGACAGCTCCGAACACCGGGGAGCTGTTTTTT. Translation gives CASSDTTAPNTGELFF.

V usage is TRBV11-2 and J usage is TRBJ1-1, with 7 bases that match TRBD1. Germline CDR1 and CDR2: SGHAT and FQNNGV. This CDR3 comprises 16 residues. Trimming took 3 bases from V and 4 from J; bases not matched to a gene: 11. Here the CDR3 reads CASSLIPGGDLTEAFF. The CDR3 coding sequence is TGTGCCAGCAGCTTGATCCCAGGGGGTGATCTCACTGAAGCTTTCTTT.